A single sample is the source of the 24 T cell receptor beta chains below, sequenced in a study of cytomegalovirus exposure and HLA in healthy donors. The PCR made use of 60 Vbeta and 13 Jbeta primers. Sequencing used immunoSEQ multiplex PCR; TCRdb keeps in-frame clones, though not all of them. This sample carries over 60,000 clones, 70% to 80% of them seen once, and the ten largest clones take more than 3%. The sequenced sample consisted of PBMCs. All receptors derive from a man aged 18-30 years in good health and CMV-seronegative.

The CDR3 DNA reads as TGTGCCTGGAGCGCCGGGACAGGGGGCTACGAGCAGTACTTC. Protein product: CAWSAGTGGYEQYF. The V gene is TRBV30, the J gene TRBJ2-5; 11 bases are shared with TRBD1. The DNA matches TRBJ2-7 better at its end, which makes the J call doubtful. CDR3 length: 14 amino acids. Germline V CDR1 and CDR2: GTSNPN, SVGIG (reference sequence).

V and J are TRBV19 and TRBJ1-1, with 9 bases identical to TRBD1. From germline, CDR1 is LNHDA and CDR2 SQIVND (reference sequence). The CDR3 contains 15 residues. Trimming took 0 bases from V and 4 from J; bases not matched to a gene: 3. This chain's CDR3 is CASSIDTGGGTEAFF. The CDR3 bases are TGTGCCAGTAGTATAGATACAGGGGGCGGCACTGAAGCTTTCTTT.

This clone was seen more than once but under ten times. This chain joins TRBV28 and TRBJ1-6; TRBD1 matches 10 bases. Germline lookup yields CDR1 MDHEN and CDR2 SYDVKM. J lost 10 bases, V lost 5 bases, and 11 bases had no gene match. The CDR3 loop spans 16 amino acids. CDR3 sequence reads: CASSITGGTGDSPLHF. The DNA of the CDR3 is TGTGCCAGCAGTATTACCGGGGGGACAGGGGACTCACCCCTCCACTTT.

The chain has TRBV18 and TRBJ2-7; 8 nucleotides match TRBD2. CDR1 and CDR2 (germline): KGHSH, LQKENI. The V and J ends lost 6 bases and 6 bases, in that order; junction bases with no gene match: 4. This CDR3 is 12 amino acids long. The CDR3 DNA is TGTGCCAGCTCCGGGGGGGGAGGCGAGCAGTACGTC. Residues: CASSGGGGEQYV.

This clone came up a few times. The rearrangement links TRBV7-9 to TRBJ1-1; the D gene is possibly TRBD1 (6 bases). Per the germline V gene, CDR1 is SEHNR and CDR2 is FQNEAQ (reference sequence). The CDR3 extends over 14 amino acids. Trimming stripped 5 bases from V and 5 bases from J, with 15 bases between. Here the CDR3 DNA reads TGTGCCAGCAGCCCGTCCCAGCAGGGGACTGAAGCTTTCTTT. Its protein is CASSPSQQGTEAFF.

The rearrangement links TRBV6-6 to TRBJ1-1; D is ambiguous. CDR1 and CDR2 from the germline V gene are MNHNY and SVGAGI (reference sequence). Trimming cost V 0 bases and J 1 base, with 12 bases left between them. This CDR3 comprises 16 residues. The CDR3 DNA is TGTGCCAGCAGTTACTCGAGGGAGGGCGCGAACACTGAAGCTTTCTTT. As protein: CASSYSREGANTEAFF.

The chain carries TRBV5-4 and TRBJ2-5; D remains unclear. Germline CDR1 SGHNT, CDR2 YYREEE (reference sequence). Trimming took off 0 bases at V and 5 bases at J, with 14 bases between the two ends. The CDR3 is 15 amino acids. The CDR3 DNA sequence: TGTGCCAGCAGCTTGGGCGGAGCCTCCGCGGAGACCCAGTACTTC. Translated: CASSLGGASAETQYF.

This sequence joins TRBV27 and TRBJ1-2, with D possibly being TRBD1 (6 bases). CDR3 length equals 15 residues. The germline gives CDR1 MNHEY, CDR2 SMNVEV (reference sequence). Trimming shortened V by 8 bases and J by 8 bases, and 24 bases separated the two germline ends. The CDR3 DNA reads TGTGCCAGCTCTCAAGGCAGGGGTACGTTTGGGGGCTACACCTTC. Amino acid sequence: CASSQGRGTFGGYTF.

The rearrangement joins TRBV28 to TRBJ2-1; TRBD1 agrees at 8 bases. This CDR3 is 14 amino acids long. Trimming removed 3 bases from V and 7 bases from J; junction bases left unmatched: 5. CDR1 MDHEN and CDR2 SYDVKM come from the germline V gene. The CDR3 nucleotides are TGTGCCAGCAGTTTGCAGGGGGCGCGGAATGAGCAGTTCTTC. It translates to CASSLQGARNEQFF.

The V gene is TRBV18, the J gene TRBJ2-7; D gene ambiguous. The CDR3 is made up of 14 amino acids. Trimming took 1 base from V and 1 from J, leaving 8 bases between them. Germline assignment: CDR1 KGHSH and CDR2 LQKENI. The CDR3 DNA reads TGTGCCAGCTCACCACTGGCAGCGTCCTACGAGCAGTACTTC. Encoded protein: CASSPLAASYEQYF.

The CDR3 DNA sequence: TGTGCCAGTAGTCCCAGGGGCGAAAACTATGGCTACACCTTC. Its protein product is CASSPRGENYGYTF. The chain recombines TRBV19 with TRBJ1-2, with a tentative D call TRBD1 (6 bases). This CDR3 region has 14 residues. With 5 bases removed from V and 2 bases from J, the gap between germline ends came to 12 bases. The germline V gene encodes CDR1 LNHDA and CDR2 SQIVND (reference sequence).

This chain connects TRBV2 to TRBJ2-3; the match to TRBD2 covers 8 bases. In germline, CDR1 is SNHLY, CDR2 FYNNEI. The junction had 6 bases not matched to a gene; V was cut back by 0 bases and J by 4 bases. CDR3 length: 16 residues. The CDR3 region is CASSEARGGSADTQYF. CDR3 DNA sequence: TGTGCCAGCAGTGAAGCACGGGGGGGCAGCGCAGATACGCAGTATTTT.

CDR3 bases: TGTGCCAGCAGTGACAGCGGGGGGGCTGGGGCCAACGTCCTGACTTTC. Translating gives CASSDSGGAGANVLTF. The V call is TRBV6-4, the J call TRBJ2-6; 10 bases line up with TRBD2. This CDR3 comprises 16 residues. Germline V gives CDR1 MRHNA, CDR2 SNTAGT. The J segment lost 2 bases and the V segment lost 2 bases, leaving 0 bases of the junction unmatched.

CDR3 in amino acids: CASNRAGNGYTF. The CDR3 nucleotides read TGTGCCAGTAATCGCGCAGGGAATGGCTACACCTTC. The rearrangement uses TRBV28 and TRBJ1-2; maybe TRBD1 (5 bases). CDR3 length: 12 amino acids. CDR1 MDHEN and CDR2 SYDVKM come from the germline V gene. Trimming removed 9 bases at V and 6 bases at J, with 14 bases between.

This chain connects TRBV28 to TRBJ1-5; D gene unclear. Germline V lookup: CDR1 MDHEN, CDR2 SYDVKM. Trimming shortened V by 3 bases and J by 3 bases, and 15 bases separated the two germline ends. CDR3 length: 16 residues. The CDR3 protein is CASSFASSLPNQPQHF. For the CDR3, the DNA is TGTGCCAGCAGTTTCGCGTCCTCTCTACCCAATCAGCCCCAGCATTTT.

This clone was counted only a few times. V gene TRBV11-2 combines with J gene TRBJ2-1, with D possibly matching TRBD1 (8 bases). This CDR3 region has 13 residues. V lost 3 bases, J lost 9 bases, and 12 bases lay in between. Germline CDR1 reads SGHAT; CDR2 reads FQNNGV. The CDR3 coding sequence is TGTGCCAGCAGCTTGACAGGGGAGGGTGAGCAGTTCTTC. It codes for CASSLTGEGEQFF. Full variable domain (outside the CDR3, taken from reference TRBV11-2 and TRBJ2-1): EAGVAQSPRYKIIEKRQSVAFWCNPISGHATLYWYQQILGQGPKLLIQFQNNGVVDDSQLPKDRFSAERLKGVDSTLKIQPAKLEDSAVYLCASSLTGEGEQFFGPGTRLTVL.

The V and J genes are TRBV21-1 and TRBJ2-7; the table's D call, TRBD2, was not checked against the DNA. TRBV21-1 is a pseudogene locus. The CDR3 consists of 16 residues. The CDR3 coding sequence is TGTGCCAGCAGCGAAGCCACTAGCGGGAGATTCTACGAGCAGTACTTC. Protein: CASSEATSGRFYEQYF.

A single count supports this clone. The rearrangement uses TRBV28 and TRBJ1-4, with 7 bases identical to TRBD1. Germline V gives CDR1 MDHEN, CDR2 SYDVKM. This CDR3 spans 15 amino acids. With V trimmed by 6 bases and J by 7 bases, 11 bases remained unmatched. The CDR3 DNA is TGTGCCAGCAGCCAGTATGGGACAGAGGGTGAAAAACTGTTTTTT. Its translation is CASSQYGTEGEKLFF.

The rearrangement uses TRBV6-5 and TRBJ2-3; 7 bases line up with TRBD2. The J segment lost 0 bases and the V segment lost 2 bases, leaving 5 bases of the junction unmatched. Germline V gene sequence: CDR1 MNHEY, CDR2 SVGAGI. The CDR3 is made up of 16 amino acids. The CDR3, as DNA: TGTGCCAGCAGTTACGGGCCCGGGGGGAGCACAGATACGCAGTATTTT. Its protein product is CASSYGPGGSTDTQYF.

V gene TRBV27 combines with J gene TRBJ2-1; a possible D gene is TRBD2 (5 bases). The CDR3 has 14 amino acids. Germline V gene data show CDR1 as MNHEY and CDR2 as SMNVEV (reference sequence). Trimming left V 5 bases short and J 5 bases short, with 13 bases between. Here the CDR3 reads CASSHQTRNNEQFF. In DNA form, the CDR3 reads TGTGCCAGCAGTCATCAAACTAGAAACAATGAGCAGTTCTTC.

V and J are TRBV7-3 and TRBJ1-6; D perhaps matches TRBD1 (6 bases). This CDR3 has 14 residues. Per germline, CDR1 SGHTA and CDR2 FQGTGA. Between the trimmed V and J ends, which lost 5 bases and 6 bases, there was a span of 11 bases. Here the CDR3 reads CASSHDRSNSPLHF. In DNA form, the CDR3 reads TGTGCCAGCAGCCACGACAGGAGTAATTCACCCCTCCACTTT. Based on the CDR3 plus reference TRBV7-3 and TRBJ1-6, the full variable domain is GAGVSQTPSNKVTEKGKYVELRCDPISGHTALYWYRQSLGQGPEFLIYFQGTGAADDSGLPNDRFFAVRPEGSVSTLKIQRTERGDSAVYLCASSHDRSNSPLHFGNGTRLTVT.

The rearrangement uses TRBV5-6 and TRBJ2-1, with TRBD2 as a possible D gene (5 bases). The CDR3 consists of 12 residues. CDR1 and CDR2 (germline): SGHDT, YYEEEE. V dropped 2 bases and J dropped 6 bases, with 6 bases sitting between them. The CDR3 DNA follows: TGTGCCAGCAGCTTCAGCGGCAATGAGCAGTTCTTC. Translating gives CASSFSGNEQFF. The variable domain in full, with the rest retrieved from reference TRBV5-6 and TRBJ2-1, is DAGVTQSPTHLIKTRGQQVTLRCSPKSGHDTVSWYQQALGQGPQFIFQYYEEEERQRGNFPDRFSGHQFPNYSSELNVNALLLGDSALYLCASSFSGNEQFFGPGTRLTVL.

This clone showed up just once. V is TRBV11-2 and J is TRBJ2-7; D is possibly TRBD2 (5 bases). Germline CDR1 SGHAT, CDR2 FQNNGV. The V end was cut by 4 bases, the J end by 2 bases, with 18 bases between. The CDR3 is 16 residues long. CDR3 sequence (DNA): TGTGCCAGCAGCTCCCGCCCCCCCGGGATGACCTACGAGCAGTACTTC. Protein sequence: CASSSRPPGMTYEQYF. The full variable domain, rest sourced from reference TRBV11-2 and TRBJ2-7, is EAGVAQSPRYKIIEKRQSVAFWCNPISGHATLYWYQQILGQGPKLLIQFQNNGVVDDSQLPKDRFSAERLKGVDSTLKIQPAKLEDSAVYLCASSSRPPGMTYEQYFGPGTRLTVT.

The V gene is TRBV4-2, the J gene TRBJ1-3, with D possibly TRBD1 on 5 matching bases. CDR1 and CDR2 from the germline V gene are LGHNA and YNFKEQ. CDR3 size: 16 residues. V dropped 0 bases and J dropped 2 bases, with 11 bases sitting between them. CDR3 nucleotide sequence: TGTGCCAGCAGCCAAGACAGCCGGGGGGCTGGAAACACCATATATTTT. Its protein product is CASSQDSRGAGNTIYF.